This TCR beta chain originates from a study of blood T cell repertoires in COVID-19. For the study at large: Sources were T cells, B-cell-depleted T cells, or PBMCs; the material itself was cDNA or gDNA.

Original data processing: Amplifying reference gene primers gave estimates of nucleated cell counts. Clones were read by immunoSEQ multiplex PCR, and TCRdb kept only the in-frame ones, dropping some. D and trimming come from the DNA, and the V and J calls and clone size come from that table. This table holds 52,000 or so clones, about 70% found once. Germline CDR1 is SEHNR and CDR2 is FQNEAQ (reference sequence). V was shortened by 2 bases and J by 0 bases, with 10 bases between the two germline ends. This CDR3 region has 15 residues. The TCR was taken from a middle-aged man with active or convalescent COVID-19. The chain has TRBV7-9 and TRBJ1-2; no clear D. Sequenced: peripheral blood. The CDR3 sequence is CASSLIQSSNYGYTF. CDR3 DNA sequence: TGTGCCAGCAGCTTAATACAGTCCTCTAACTATGGCTACACCTTC.